This passage covers 9 T cell receptor beta chains from one sample sequenced in a study of cytomegalovirus exposure and HLA in healthy donors (dated by TCRdb to 2015 to 2018). The library was made by the immunoSEQ multiplex PCR assay. For the multiplex PCR, a mixture combining 60 forward primers for TCR Vbeta segments and 13 reverse primers for TCR Jbeta segments was used. TCRdb carries this immuneACCESS record with in-frame sequences only. Its versions omit some clonotypes, under half of them owing to an unresolved V gene in the studies checked, with the rest unexplained. Here the sample has some 97,000 clones; 65% to 75% occur a single time. The ten largest clonotypes hold less than 5% of the sample. The sequencing sample was made of PBMCs. Receptors were obtained from a woman between 18 and 29 years old in good health and CMV-seropositive.

The chain is built from TRBV19 and TRBJ2-1; the match to TRBD2 covers 10 bases. J lost 2 bases, V lost 8 bases, and 3 bases had no gene match. Germline V gene data show CDR1 as LNHDA and CDR2 as SQIVND (reference sequence). This CDR3 comprises 14 residues. CDR3 coding DNA: TGTGCCAGTGGAACTAGCGGGACCTACAATGAGCAGTTCTTC. Translating gives CASGTSGTYNEQFF. The whole variable domain, filled in from reference TRBV19 and TRBJ2-1, reads DGGITQSPKYLFRKEGQNVTLSCEQNLNHDAMYWYRQDPGQGLRLIYYSQIVNDFQKGDIAEGYSVSREKKESFPLTVTSAQKNPTAFYLCASGTSGTYNEQFFGPGTRLTVL.

This clone came up once. The V call is TRBV6-6, the J call TRBJ1-5; TRBD1 matches 9 bases. Germline V CDR1 and CDR2: MNHNY, SVGAGI (reference sequence). The CDR3 runs 16 residues. The ends lost 6 bases at V and 5 bases at J; junction bases unmatched: 11. In nucleotides, the CDR3 is TGTGCCAGCAGCCGGGCAGACAGGGGGGAATATCAGCCCCAGCATTTT. Translating gives CASSRADRGEYQPQHF.

The chain uses TRBV4-1 and TRBJ2-2, with TRBD2 matching 12 bases. Germline lookup yields CDR1 MGHRA and CDR2 YSYEKL. V gave up 9 bases and J gave up 5 bases; unmatched junction bases: 4. This CDR3 is 14 amino acids long. The CDR3 nucleotides read TGCGCCAGTCTAGCGGGAGGGCCGACCGGGGAGCTGTTTTTT. Its translation: CASLAGGPTGELFF.

The chain has TRBV10-3 and TRBJ2-7, with 12 positions matching TRBD1. Germline V gives CDR1 ENHRY, CDR2 SYGVKD. The CDR3 has 16 amino acids. V lost 6 bases, J lost 1 base, and 7 bases stayed unmatched. This chain's CDR3 is CAIRGQGAPLSYEQYF. The CDR3 coding sequence is TGTGCCATCAGGGGACAGGGGGCTCCTCTTTCCTACGAGCAGTACTTC.

This clone was observed a handful of times. The V and J genes are TRBV10-3 and TRBJ1-2; tentative D call: TRBD1 (5 bases). Germline CDR1 ENHRY, CDR2 SYGVKD. V was pared by 1 base and J by 4 bases, with 13 bases between. The CDR3 is 15 amino acids. CDR3 sequence: CAISELVGGIYGYTF. The CDR3 DNA sequence: TGTGCCATCAGTGAGTTAGTGGGGGGGATCTATGGCTACACCTTC.

This chain joins TRBV19 and TRBJ2-7, with 9 bases that match TRBD2. J was trimmed by 6 bases and V by 5 bases; bases with no gene match: 5. The CDR3 covers 13 residues. Germline V gene data show CDR1 as LNHDA and CDR2 as SQIVND (reference sequence). The CDR3 loop is CASSLNSGSEQYF. Written as DNA, the CDR3 is TGTGCCAGTAGTCTTAATAGCGGGAGCGAGCAGTACTTC.

This clone was recorded only once. With only one base between it and a far larger clone, this is likely a read error. The chain couples TRBV7-2 to TRBJ1-5; tentative D call: TRBD1 (5 bases). The CDR3 length is 13 residues. V was shortened by 2 bases and J by 5 bases, with 7 bases between the two germline ends. CDR1 and CDR2 (germline): SGHTA, FQGNSA. CDR3 coding DNA: TGTGCCAGCAGCTTATGGGGGGATCAGCCCCAGCATTTT. It yields the protein CASSLWGDQPQHF.

This sequence joins TRBV9 and TRBJ2-2; D is unclear. V gave up 0 bases and J gave up 0 bases, with 9 bases separating them. The germline CDR1 and CDR2 sequences are SGDLS and YYNGEE. This CDR3 is built from 16 residues. Written as DNA, the CDR3 is TGTGCCAGCAGCGTAGGTCTCCAGGCGAACACCGGGGAGCTGTTTTTT. This encodes CASSVGLQANTGELFF.

The chain is built from TRBV5-1 and TRBJ2-7, with a weak D call TRBD2 (5 bases). The V end was cut by 1 base, the J end by 2 bases, with 16 bases between. This CDR3 is 16 amino acids long. Germline loops: CDR1 SGHRS, CDR2 YFSETQ. In DNA, the CDR3 is TGCGCCAGCAGCTTGATTGGACTCCCAACCGCCTACGAGCAGTACTTC. It yields the protein CASSLIGLPTAYEQYF. Combining the CDR3 with reference TRBV5-1 and TRBJ2-7 gives the whole variable domain KAGVTQTPRYLIKTRGQQVTLSCSPISGHRSVSWYQQTPGQGLQFLFEYFSETQRNKGNFPGRFSGRQFSNSRSEMNVSTLELGDSALYLCASSLIGLPTAYEQYFGPGTRLTVT.